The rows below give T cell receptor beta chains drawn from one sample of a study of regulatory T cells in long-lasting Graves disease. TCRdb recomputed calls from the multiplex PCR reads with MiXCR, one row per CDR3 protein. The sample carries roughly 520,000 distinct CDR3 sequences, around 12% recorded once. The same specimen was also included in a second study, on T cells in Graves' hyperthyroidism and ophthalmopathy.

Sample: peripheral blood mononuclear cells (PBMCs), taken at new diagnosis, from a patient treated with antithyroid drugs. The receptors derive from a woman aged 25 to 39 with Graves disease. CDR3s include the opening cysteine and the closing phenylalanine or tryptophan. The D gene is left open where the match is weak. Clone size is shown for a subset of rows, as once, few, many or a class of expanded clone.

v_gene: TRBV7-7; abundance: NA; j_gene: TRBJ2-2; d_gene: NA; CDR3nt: TGTGCTAGCAGCTTTACAGGGTCCCTCGCGGGGGAGCTGTTTTTT; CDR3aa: CASSFTGSLAGELFF
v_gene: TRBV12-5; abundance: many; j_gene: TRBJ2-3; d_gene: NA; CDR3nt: TGTGCTAGTGGTACCTCCGGGATCTCTCATACGCAGTATTTT; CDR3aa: CASGTSGISHTQYF
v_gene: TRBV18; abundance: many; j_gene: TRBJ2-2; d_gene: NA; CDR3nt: TGTGCCAGCTCACCTTTAGCCATCCTTAACACCGGGGAGCTGTTTTTT; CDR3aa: CASSPLAILNTGELFF
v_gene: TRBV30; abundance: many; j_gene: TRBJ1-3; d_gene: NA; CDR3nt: TGTGCCTGGCTCAACCATGCCGGACGGAGCTCTGGAAACACCATATATTTT; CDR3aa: CAWLNHAGRSSGNTIYF
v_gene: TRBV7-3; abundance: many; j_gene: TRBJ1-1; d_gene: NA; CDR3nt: TGTGCCAGCAGACAGGCAGCGAACACTGAAGCTTTCTTT; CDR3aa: CASRQAANTEAFF
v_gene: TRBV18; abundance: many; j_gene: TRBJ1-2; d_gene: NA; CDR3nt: TGTGCCAGCTCATCGGGCGGGCCGTCCTTGTATGGCTACACCTTC; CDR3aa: CASSSGGPSLYGYTF
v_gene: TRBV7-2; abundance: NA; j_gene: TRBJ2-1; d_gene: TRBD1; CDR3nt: TGTGCCAGCAGCTTAGGCCGGGACAGGGATCGCCGTTCTTCATACAATGAGCAGTTCTTC; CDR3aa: CASSLGRDRDRRSSYNEQFF
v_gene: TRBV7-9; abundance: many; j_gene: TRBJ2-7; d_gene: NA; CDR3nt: TGTGCCAGCAGCTTCCGTGACGCAGACGAGCAGTACTTC; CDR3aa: CASSFRDADEQYF
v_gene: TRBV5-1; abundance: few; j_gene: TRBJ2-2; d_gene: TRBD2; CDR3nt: TGCGCCAGCAGGTGGTGGCTAGCGGGAGTGGAATCGGCCGGGAAGCTGTTTTTT; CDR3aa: CASRWWLAGVESAGKLFF
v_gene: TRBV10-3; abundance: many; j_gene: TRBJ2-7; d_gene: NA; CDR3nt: TGTGCCATCTCTTGGGGGGGTGAGGGGGACGAGCAGTACTTC; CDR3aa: CAISWGGEGDEQYF
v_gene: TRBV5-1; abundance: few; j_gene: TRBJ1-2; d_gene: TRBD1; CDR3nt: TGCGCCAGCAGCTTGGGGCGACAGGGGGTTATATATGGCTACACCTTC; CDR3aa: CASSLGRQGVIYGYTF
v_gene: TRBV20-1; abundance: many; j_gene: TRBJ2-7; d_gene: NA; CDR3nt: TGCAGTGCTAGAGGAGGGGTCCTCGGGAGCTACGAGCAGTACTTC; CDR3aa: CSARGGVLGSYEQYF